This is a list of T cell receptor beta chains from one sample in a study of tumor-infiltrating lymphocytes in primary liver carcinoma. TCRdb analysed the multiplex PCR reads with MiXCR anew, one entry per CDR3 protein. Of about 120,000 distinct CDR3 sequences in the sample, 65% to 75% were seen once. The sample comprised tumor-adjacent normal liver tissue. The receptor source for this set is a woman between 55 and 75 years old with primary liver carcinoma and hepatitis B virus infection. Each CDR3 is given with its conserved first and last residue. The D gene is left open where the match is weak. Not every row has a clone size; where given, it reads once, few, many or a size class.

V	size	J	D	DNA	CDR3
TRBV12-3/TRBV12-4	few	TRBJ2-1	TRBD2	TGTGCCAGCAGTCCTAGCGGGAGGGCGATTAGTGAGCAGTTCTTC	CASSPSGRAISEQFF
TRBV29-1	.	TRBJ1-1	.	TGCAGCGTTGGGCCGTACAGTAGCTTAAGAGGGAACACTGAAGCTTTCTTT	CSVGPYSSLRGNTEAFF
TRBV30	many	TRBJ2-3	.	TGTGCCTCCGGACTAATTCCAGATACGCAGTATTTT	CASGLIPDTQYF
TRBV6-1	.	TRBJ2-3	.	TGTGCCAGCAGTTCTCGACTAGGGGGAGTCCTAGATACGCAGTATTTT	CASSSRLGGVLDTQYF
TRBV6-5	.	TRBJ2-6	.	TGTGCCAGCACCCGCGCTGGGGGCATTGGGGCCAACGTCCTAACTTTC	CASTRAGGIGANVLTF
TRBV29-1	many	TRBJ1-1	TRBD1	TGCAGCGTTAATATCAGGACAGGGAGCACTGAAGCTTTCTTT	CSVNIRTGSTEAFF
TRBV5-1	.	TRBJ2-7	.	TGCGCCAGCAGGTCAGCCCCAACAGAGAACTACGAGCAGTACTTC	CASRSAPTENYEQYF
TRBV18	.	TRBJ2-4	TRBD1	TGTGCCATCTCACCACAGGGGGCCAAAAACATTCAGTACTTC	CAISPQGAKNIQYF
TRBV4-1	many	TRBJ1-1	.	TGCGCCAGCAGCCAAGCGGCAGGAATGAACACTGAAGCTTTCTTT	CASSQAAGMNTEAFF
TRBV11-1	once	TRBJ2-7	.	TGTGCTAGCAGCCCTCAGACAGCAGGACTACGCGACCAGTACTTC	CASSPQTAGLRDQYF
TRBV6-2/TRBV6-3	many	TRBJ1-1	.	TGTGCCAGCCGCGTACCGCTGAGGACTGAAGCTTTCTTT	CASRVPLRTEAFF
TRBV12-3/TRBV12-4	.	TRBJ2-2	TRBD2	TGTGCCGGCACGCCGCTAGCGGACACCGGGGAGCTGTTTTTT	CAGTPLADTGELFF
TRBV4-1	.	TRBJ2-1	.	TGCGCCTGCAGCCGTGACTATTATAATGAGCAGTTCTTC	CACSRDYYNEQFF
TRBV2	.	TRBJ1-5	TRBD1	TGTGCCAGCTCGGGACAGGGTATTGGTCAGCCCCGGCATTTT	CASSGQGIGQPRHF
TRBV12-3/TRBV12-4	.	TRBJ1-6	.	TGTGCCAGCAGTTTAGCCTCCAGGGCGGCCAATTCACCCCTACACTTT	CASSLASRAANSPLHF
TRBV5-1	few	TRBJ2-2	TRBD2	TGCGCCAGCAGCTCCCAAGCGGGAGTGGCCGGGGAGCTGTTTTTT	CASSSQAGVAGELFF
TRBV6-1	many	TRBJ2-2	.	TGTGCCAGCAGTGGTCAGGGGTCGGGCACCGGGGAGCTGTTTTTT	CASSGQGSGTGELFF
TRBV6-1	many	TRBJ1-1	.	TGTGCCAGCAGTGAAACGCCGGGCCTTCAAGCTTTCTTT	CASSETPGLQAFF
TRBV12-3/TRBV12-4	.	TRBJ2-7	.	TGTACCAGCAAAGGCCACGAGCAGTACTTC	CTSKGHEQYF
TRBV7-3	.	TRBJ2-1	TRBD2	TGTGCCAGCGGCTTAGGTGCCAGCGGGAGGTTAGATGAGCAGTTCTTC	CASGLGASGRLDEQFF
TRBV6-5	.	TRBJ2-3	.	TGTGCCAACAGAGGGCCAGGTAACGGGATGTATACGCAGTATTTT	CANRGPGNGMYTQYF
TRBV25-1	many	TRBJ1-1	.	TGTGCCAGCAGTGAGCTGGGGCACACTGAAGCTTTCTTT	CASSELGHTEAFF
TRBV6-5	.	TRBJ2-6	.	TGTGCCAGCAATCAAACAACCTTTGGGGCCAACGTCCTGACTTTC	CASNQTTFGANVLTF
TRBV11-2	.	TRBJ2-1	.	TGTGCCAGTAGTTTAGAAGAGGGTGAGAACAATGAGCAGTTCTTC	CASSLEEGENNEQFF
TRBV6-5	.	TRBJ2-1	TRBD2	TGTTCCAGCAGTTACGCGGCGGGAGGTACTTCCTACAATGAGCAGTTCTTC	CSSSYAAGGTSYNEQFF
TRBV6-6	.	TRBJ1-2	.	TGTGCCAACAGCCACGGACCCCGAGACGGCTATGACTACACCTTC	CANSHGPRDGYDYTF
TRBV4-2	.	TRBJ1-2	TRBD1	TGTGCCAGCAGCCAAGATCCACCAGGGGGCAGTTATGGCTACATCTTT	CASSQDPPGGSYGYIF
TRBV5-1	many	TRBJ2-1	.	TGCGCCAGCAGCGTGACGGTCGTTCGGGATGAGCAGTTCTTC	CASSVTVVRDEQFF
TRBV11-3	.	TRBJ1-1	.	TGTACCAGCAGCCACCGTTCGGGGAACACCGAAGCTTTCTTT	CTSSHRSGNTEAFF
TRBV11-2	.	TRBJ1-4	TRBD1	TGTGTCAGCAGCTTCCAGACAGGGAGGGATGAAAAACTATTTTTT	CVSSFQTGRDEKLFF
TRBV11-2	medium-sized	TRBJ2-5	.	TGTGCCAGCAGCTTCGAAAACCAAGAGACCCAGTACTTC	CASSFENQETQYF
TRBV28	.	TRBJ2-2	TRBD1	TGTGCCAGCAGTTCCCGGACAGGGACCACCGGGGAGCTGTTTTTT	CASSSRTGTTGELFF
TRBV5-1	.	TRBJ2-6	TRBD1	TGCGTCAGCAGCGCAGACAGGGTCTCTGGGGCCAACGTCCTGACTTTC	CVSSADRVSGANVLTF
TRBV29-1	.	TRBJ2-1	.	TGCAGCGTTGAGAGACTGGCGACCGACAATGAGCAGTTCTTC	CSVERLATDNEQFF
TRBV11-2	medium-sized	TRBJ2-7	TRBD2	TGTGCCAGCAGCTCGATTAGCGGGAGTGGGTCCTACGAGCAGTACTTC	CASSSISGSGSYEQYF
TRBV12-3/TRBV12-4	.	TRBJ2-3	.	TGTGCCAGCAGTCCCGACAGGCACCCCAACCAGCCCCAGTATTTT	CASSPDRHPNQPQYF
TRBV2	.	TRBJ2-3	.	TGTGCCAGCATGGCTGGTGGTGATACGCAGTATTTT	CASMAGGDTQYF
TRBV6-6	few	TRBJ2-1	TRBD2	TGTGCCAGCGCCCCTACCGGGTCTAGCGGGAAAAATGAGCAGTTCTTC	CASAPTGSSGKNEQFF
TRBV28	.	TRBJ1-5	.	TGTGCCAGCAGAGGTTTTCCCAATCAGCCCCAGCATTTT	CASRGFPNQPQHF
TRBV12-3/TRBV12-4	.	TRBJ2-1	.	TGTGCCAGCACCTCCTACATTGTGCAGTTCTTC	CASTSYIVQFF
TRBV29-1	.	TRBJ2-7	.	TGCAGCGTTGAACAGGGGCCCCATGGGCAGTACTTC	CSVEQGPHGQYF
TRBV12-3/TRBV12-4	.	TRBJ1-2	.	TGTGCTAGCAGCCGGGACGCGCAGGGCTACACCTTC	CASSRDAQGYTF
TRBV6-2/TRBV6-3	.	TRBJ1-2	TRBD1	TGTGCCAGCAGCGAAACAGGGGAGCGCGGCTACATCTTC	CASSETGERGYIF
TRBV6-1	many	TRBJ2-2	.	TGTGCCAGCAGTGAAGAGGTAGGGAACACCGGGGAGCTGTTTTTT	CASSEEVGNTGELFF
TRBV7-9	many	TRBJ1-2	TRBD1	TGTGCCAGCAGCTCCCGAGGGACAGATAACTATGGCTACACCTTC	CASSSRGTDNYGYTF
TRBV29-1	.	TRBJ1-1	.	TGCAGCGTTCGAGTTAACACTAAAGCTTTCTTT	CSVRVNTKAFF
TRBV13	once	TRBJ1-2	.	TGTGCCGGCAGACGGGGCGCGGCATTCGGGGAGAAGTATGGCTACACCTTC	CAGRRGAAFGEKYGYTF
TRBV29-1	.	TRBJ2-7	.	.	CSVARGTNYEQYF
TRBV4-3	many	TRBJ2-1	.	TGCGCCAGCAGCCAAGATGCGGGAAGCTCCTACAATGAGCAGTTCTTC	CASSQDAGSSYNEQFF
TRBV29-1	.	TRBJ2-5	TRBD1	TGCAGAGCACATCAGGGGGCACGGGAGACCCAGTACTTC	CRAHQGARETQYF
TRBV5-1	.	TRBJ2-7	.	.	CTSSVAGGSSYEPYF
TRBV30	.	TRBJ2-3	.	TGTGCCTGGAGACAGGGTCGCACATATACGCAGTATTTT	CAWRQGRTYTQYF
TRBV4-1	once	TRBJ1-3	.	TGCGCCAGCAGCGCAATCCGGGGCAACGCCACATATTTT	CASSAIRGNATYF
TRBV6-5	.	TRBJ2-2	TRBD2	TGTGCCTGCAGGGATCAGTACAGCGGGAGCGGGGAGATGTTTTTT	CACRDQYSGSGEMFF
TRBV6-5	.	TRBJ2-7	.	TGTGCCAACACTTCCAGGGGTTACGAGCAATACTTC	CANTSRGYEQYF
TRBV6-6	.	TRBJ1-6	.	TGTGCCAGCAGTTCCCTGGTGAGGGGGGTCAATAATTCACCCCTCCACTTT	CASSSLVRGVNNSPLHF
TRBV28	.	TRBJ2-3	.	TGTGCCAGCAGTTGCCTCCGAGAGAGGACAGATACGCAGTATTTT	CASSCLRERTDTQYF
TRBV7-2	.	TRBJ2-3	TRBD2	TGTGCCAGCAGCGCAAAACTAGCGGAGCCCCGTACACAGTATTTT	CASSAKLAEPRTQYF
TRBV6-6	.	TRBJ2-1	TRBD2	TGTGCCCGCAGTTCACCCGGGACTAGCGACAATGAGCAGTCCTTC	CARSSPGTSDNEQSF